This T cell receptor (beta chain) was documented in a study of T cells after yellow fever vaccination. Synthesis of TCR cDNA relied on 5'RACE template switching, which attached a universal primer site and UMIs. TCRdb re-analysed the 5' RACE reads in MiXCR, keeping a single row per CDR3 protein. The table records some 160,000 distinct CDR3 sequences, roughly a tenth of them present only once. This clonotype was counted ten times or more. Here the sequenced sample was CD8+ T cells sorted from PBMCs, taken 45 days after the yellow fever booster vaccination. The receptor comes from a young man who received the YFV17D yellow fever vaccine.

CDR3 sequence (DNA): TGCAGTGCTAGAGATATGAAGCGTCCTTACAATGAGCAGTTCTTC. It translates to CSARDMKRPYNEQFF. The chain recombines TRBV20-1 with TRBJ2-1; D not resolved. In germline, CDR1 is DFQATT, CDR2 SNEGSKA (reference sequence). The CDR3 consists of 15 residues. V lost 0 bases to trimming and J lost 4 bases, with 13 bases between them.